This T cell receptor (beta chain) came from a study of T cell responses to AZD1222 COVID-19 vaccine. Study-wide findings and caveats: Spike-specific TCRs gained breadth and depth after people received two AZD1222 doses. The peak T cell response came first, and repertoires were sampled only after it. Donors were largely white British and mainly female; clonal diversity was possibly underestimated.

CDR1 SGHRS and CDR2 YFSETQ come from the germline V gene. This CDR3 spans 14 amino acids. Trimming stripped 4 bases from V and 2 bases from J, with 12 bases between. Second-dose groups at about 4 or about 12 weeks were pooled. Method: immunoSEQ multiplex PCR; TCRdb's copy keeps in-frame clones and lacks some. Here the sample spans just under 150,000 clones, about 82% being singletons. Notes on this clone: No antigen is known for it.

Material: peripheral blood, obtained 28 days after the second AZD1222 dose. The sequence came from an adult who received the AZD1222 COVID-19 vaccine. The genes are TRBV5-1 and TRBJ1-1, with a possible D match to TRBD1 (6 bases). DNA for the CDR3: TGCGCCAGCAGCCAAGACAGGAGCAACACTGAAGCTTTCTTT. This encodes CASSQDRSNTEAFF.